These 30 T cell receptor beta chains came from one sample sequenced in a study of cytomegalovirus exposure and HLA in healthy donors. PCR involved 60 Vbeta and 13 Jbeta primers. Measured with immunoSEQ multiplex PCR; TCRdb has only the in-frame clones, and not every one. The sample comprises fewer than 200,000 clones, about 80% of which are singletons, and 4% to 5% rests with the top ten. Sequenced: PBMCs. The receptors were sampled from a man aged 30-40 years in good health and CMV-seronegative.

This rearrangement joins TRBV11-2 to TRBJ2-5, with D tentatively TRBD2 (6 bases). Germline V lookup: CDR1 SGHAT, CDR2 FQNNGV. Between the trimmed V and J ends, which lost 4 bases and 4 bases, there was a span of 19 bases. The CDR3 runs 16 residues. DNA for the CDR3: TGTGCCAGCAGCTCTCTCGGAGGGAGGAGAGCAGAGACCCAGTACTTC. Residues: CASSSLGGRRAETQYF. Variable domain in full (rest from reference TRBV11-2 and TRBJ2-5): EAGVAQSPRYKIIEKRQSVAFWCNPISGHATLYWYQQILGQGPKLLIQFQNNGVVDDSQLPKDRFSAERLKGVDSTLKIQPAKLEDSAVYLCASSSLGGRRAETQYFGPGTRLLVL.

The chain joins TRBV7-9 to TRBJ1-2; the match to TRBD1 covers 10 bases. The CDR3 is 15 amino acids. V dropped 4 bases and J dropped 8; count of bases not matched to a gene: 10. Germline values: CDR1 SEHNR, CDR2 FQNEAQ (reference sequence). CDR3 DNA sequence: TGTGCCAGCAGCTCGGCCGGGACAGGGGCGAGCGGCTACACCTTC. Its protein product is CASSSAGTGASGYTF.

CDR3 sequence (DNA): TGCGCCAGCAGCGTGACAGGGAGTGGGGCCAACGTCCTGACTTTC. Its translation: CASSVTGSGANVLTF. The V gene is TRBV5-1, the J gene TRBJ2-6, with 7 bases lining up with TRBD1. V lost 4 bases, J lost 3 bases, and 4 bases stayed unmatched. CDR1 and CDR2 from the germline V gene are SGHRS and YFSETQ. The CDR3 contains 15 residues.

V gene TRBV27 combines with J gene TRBJ1-5; D not resolved. There are 16 residues in the CDR3. The V gene's germline CDR1 is MNHEY and CDR2 SMNVEV (reference sequence). V shed 4 bases and J shed 4 bases, with 17 bases lying between them. CDR3 sequence reads: CASSSVVSPSNQPQHF. CDR3 DNA sequence: TGTGCCAGCAGTTCGGTAGTAAGTCCCTCTAATCAGCCCCAGCATTTT.

The table lists this clone with a few counts. The rearrangement uses TRBV15 and TRBJ2-2; D might be TRBD2 (5 bases). Germline CDR1 is LNHNV and CDR2 is YYDKDF (reference sequence). Trimming took off 1 base at V and 7 bases at J, with 10 bases between the two ends. There are 14 residues in the CDR3. CDR3 protein: CATSRAEGIGELFF. In DNA form, the CDR3 reads TGTGCCACCAGCAGAGCTGAGGGCATCGGGGAGCTGTTTTTT.

The rearrangement uses TRBV27 and TRBJ1-5; D is possibly TRBD1 (5 bases). CDR1 and CDR2 (germline): MNHEY, SMNVEV (reference sequence). Trimming removed 1 base at V and 4 bases at J, with 11 bases between. CDR3 size: 15 residues. This CDR3 reads CASSLWAGPNQPQHF. CDR3 in DNA: TGTGCCAGCAGTTTATGGGCGGGGCCTAATCAGCCCCAGCATTTT.

The rearrangement joins TRBV27 to TRBJ2-4, with 7 bases fitting TRBD2. Germline V gene lookup returns CDR1 MNHEY and CDR2 SMNVEV (reference sequence). V lost 4 bases to trimming and J lost 1 base; unmatched junction nucleotides: 7. CDR3 length: 16 residues. CDR3 nucleotide sequence: TGTGCCAGCAGTTATATGGGGGGGGTGGCCAAAAACATTCAGTACTTC. Translation: CASSYMGGVAKNIQYF.

This sequence joins TRBV5-6 and TRBJ2-7; a weak D match, TRBD1 (6 bases). This CDR3 is 13 amino acids long. The germline V and J ends were trimmed by 4 bases and 3 bases, with 11 bases remaining between them. The germline V gene encodes CDR1 SGHDT and CDR2 YYEEEE. CDR3 sequence: CASSAGQYYEQYF. CDR3 DNA sequence: TGTGCCAGCAGCGCCGGACAGTACTACGAGCAGTACTTC.

The CDR3 bases are TGTGCCAGCAACCCAAGGGGCGGGGTATCACCCCTCCACTTT. It is translated as CASNPRGGVSPLHF. This sequence joins TRBV6-5 and TRBJ1-6; D is perhaps TRBD1 (5 bases). Trimming removed 7 bases at V and 10 bases at J, with 17 bases between. The CDR3 sequence is 14 residues long. Germline assignment: CDR1 MNHEY and CDR2 SVGAGI.

This chain joins TRBV7-9 and TRBJ2-1; the D is unclear. The CDR3 is made up of 12 amino acids. The germline V and J ends were trimmed by 7 bases and 4 bases, with 8 bases remaining between them. Germline V gene sequence: CDR1 SEHNR, CDR2 FQNEAQ (reference sequence). CDR3: CASNSNYNEQFF. In nucleotides, the CDR3 is TGTGCCAGCAACTCGAATTACAATGAGCAGTTCTTC.

This rearrangement joins TRBV19 to TRBJ1-1, with a weak D call TRBD1 (6 bases). With 10 bases removed from V and 0 bases from J, the gap between germline ends came to 12 bases. Germline CDR1 LNHDA, CDR2 SQIVND (reference sequence). This CDR3 is 13 amino acids long. In DNA form, the CDR3 reads TGTGCCACCGGAGAGGGGGTGAACACTGAAGCTTTCTTT. Encoded protein: CATGEGVNTEAFF.

The genes are TRBV28 and TRBJ1-4; weak D call: TRBD1 (5 bases). Germline-derived CDR1 and CDR2 are MDHEN and SYDVKM. V lost 2 bases and J lost 8, with 12 bases in between. The CDR3 runs 14 residues. The CDR3 sequence is CASSLIQGREKLFF. CDR3 in DNA: TGTGCCAGCAGTTTAATCCAGGGTCGGGAAAAACTGTTTTTT.

To note about this clone: This specimen includes other DNA sequences encoding the same CDR3. The chain couples TRBV6-5 to TRBJ1-1; 9 bases agree with TRBD1. The CDR3 sequence is 14 residues long. Germline loops: CDR1 MNHEY, CDR2 SVGAGI. J lost 0 bases, V lost 5 bases, and 1 base had no gene match. The CDR3 reads CASSRTGVNTEAFF. The CDR3 DNA sequence: TGTGCCAGCAGTAGGACAGGGGTGAACACTGAAGCTTTCTTT.

The table lists this clone with a few counts. The chain has TRBV10-3 and TRBJ2-7, with TRBD2 matching 8 bases. V gave up 10 bases and J gave up 3 bases; unmatched junction bases: 17. The germline V gene encodes CDR1 ENHRY and CDR2 SYGVKD. CDR3 length: 16 residues. The CDR3 bases are TGTGCCACCGGCGAAACTAGCGGCCCGAAGAACTACGAGCAGTACTTC. Protein product: CATGETSGPKNYEQYF.

The CDR3 loop is CASSARNSSYNEQFF. CDR3 sequence (DNA): TGCGCCAGCAGCGCCCGGAATAGCAGCTACAATGAGCAGTTCTTC. V usage is TRBV10-1 and J usage is TRBJ2-1; the D is unclear. Between the trimmed V and J ends, which lost 6 bases and 3 bases, there was a span of 15 bases. The CDR3 loop spans 15 amino acids. Germline CDR1 and CDR2: WNHNN and SYGVQD (reference sequence).

V is TRBV15 and J is TRBJ1-4; maybe TRBD1 (6 bases). Looked up from germline, CDR1 is LNHNV and CDR2 is YYDKDF (reference sequence). V was shortened by 1 base and J by 7 bases, with 13 bases between the two germline ends. The CDR3 covers 15 residues. CDR3 protein: CATSRVGGPGEKLFF. In DNA form, the CDR3 reads TGTGCCACCAGCAGAGTCGGGGGGCCGGGTGAAAAACTGTTTTTT.

In DNA, the CDR3 is TGTGCCAGCAGCTTGGGCCAGGCGAATCAGCCCCAGCATTTT. Translation: CASSLGQANQPQHF. The chain uses TRBV7-9 and TRBJ1-5; D gene ambiguous. Trimming cost V 3 bases and J 4 bases, with 10 bases left between them. Germline CDR1 SEHNR, CDR2 FQNEAQ (reference sequence). The CDR3 totals 14 residues.

This CDR3 reads CATSRDQIMNTEAFF. The DNA for the CDR3 is TGTGCCACCAGCAGAGATCAAATCATGAACACTGAAGCTTTCTTT. This chain connects TRBV15 to TRBJ1-1; no clear D. Trimming removed 0 bases at V and 0 bases at J, with 8 bases between. CDR1 is LNHNV and CDR2 is YYDKDF in the germline V gene (reference sequence). The CDR3 is made up of 15 amino acids.

CDR3 sequence reads: CASTSLGSSYEQYF. As DNA, the CDR3 is TGTGCCAGCACTTCCCTGGGGAGCTCCTACGAGCAGTACTTC. V gene TRBV28 combines with J gene TRBJ2-7; D possibly corresponds to TRBD2 (5 bases). The CDR3 extends over 14 amino acids. Germline CDR1 is MDHEN and CDR2 is SYDVKM. Deletions cut 7 bases from V and 0 bases from J, with 13 bases between. Looking up the rest from reference TRBV28 and TRBJ2-7 gives the full variable domain: DVKVTQSSRYLVKRTGEKVFLECVQDMDHENMFWYRQDPGLGLRLIYFSYDVKMKEKGDIPEGYSVSREKKERFSLILESASTNQTSMYLCASTSLGSSYEQYFGPGTRLTVT.

This clone was observed a few times. The rearrangement joins TRBV7-3 to TRBJ2-2, with D possibly TRBD2 on 5 matching bases. From germline, CDR1 is SGHTA and CDR2 FQGTGA. CDR3 length equals 15 residues. V was cut by 5 bases and J by 3 bases, with 13 bases left in between. The CDR3 region has the DNA TGTGCCAGCAGCCCCCCCGGGGTCTACACCGGGGAGCTGTTTTTT. It yields the protein CASSPPGVYTGELFF.

The rearrangement uses TRBV27 and TRBJ1-5; 8 bases map to TRBD1. The germline gives CDR1 MNHEY, CDR2 SMNVEV (reference sequence). The CDR3 runs 14 residues. With V trimmed by 3 bases and J by 7 bases, 5 bases remained unmatched. The CDR3 region has the DNA TGTGCCAGCAGTTTTGGACAGGGTAAACAGCCCCAGCATTTT. It specifies CASSFGQGKQPQHF.

CDR3 in DNA: TGTGCCAGCGGCCCGGCTGGGGGCGGGAGCACAGATACGCAGTATTTT. Its translation is CASGPAGGGSTDTQYF. The chain is built from TRBV9 and TRBJ2-3, with a weak D call TRBD1 (6 bases). The V and J ends lost 7 bases and 0 bases respectively, with 18 bases between them. Germline lookup yields CDR1 SGDLS and CDR2 YYNGEE. The CDR3 contains 16 residues.

V usage is TRBV28 and J usage is TRBJ2-7, with a tentative D call TRBD1 (5 bases). V shed 5 bases and J shed 7 bases, with 27 bases lying between them. Germline values: CDR1 MDHEN, CDR2 SYDVKM. CDR3 length: 17 amino acids. CDR3 in DNA: TGTGCCAGCAGTCTCGAGAATCCGGTACAGGCCATAGGGGAGCAGTACTTC. Its protein product is CASSLENPVQAIGEQYF.

The chain joins TRBV10-1 to TRBJ2-1; the D is unclear. The V gene lost 3 bases and the J gene lost 0 bases, with 12 bases spanning the gap. Germline loops: CDR1 WNHNN, CDR2 SYGVQD (reference sequence). The CDR3 totals 16 residues. The CDR3 nucleotides read TGCGCCAGCAGTGATTCGATGCTAAGCTCCTACAATGAGCAGTTCTTC. It codes for CASSDSMLSSYNEQFF.

Only a few counts were recorded for this clone. The genes are TRBV4-1 and TRBJ2-2; 8 bases line up with TRBD2. Germline CDR1 reads MGHRA; CDR2 reads YSYEKL. This CDR3 has 17 residues. V dropped 5 bases and J dropped 2; count of bases not matched to a gene: 10. The CDR3, as DNA: TGCGCCAGCAGCTCGATCGTAGCGGGAACCAACACCGGGGAGCTGTTTTTT. Translating it yields CASSSIVAGTNTGELFF.

The chain is built from TRBV10-3 and TRBJ1-1, with 9 bases identical to TRBD1. V gave up 6 bases and J gave up 6 bases; unmatched junction bases: 11. Germline values: CDR1 ENHRY, CDR2 SYGVKD. The CDR3 length is 15 residues. The CDR3 sequence is CAISHYTTGGAEAFF. DNA of the CDR3: TGTGCCATCAGCCATTACACCACAGGGGGCGCTGAAGCTTTCTTT.

The chain carries TRBV27 and TRBJ1-2, with a tentative D call TRBD1 (6 bases). Between the trimmed V and J ends, which lost 5 bases and 3 bases, there was a span of 16 bases. This CDR3 has 15 residues. CDR1 is MNHEY, CDR2 SMNVEV, per germline (reference sequence). The CDR3 coding sequence is TGTGCCAGCAGTCATAGACAGGCCGAGGACTATGGCTACACCTTC. Residues: CASSHRQAEDYGYTF.

This chain uses TRBV7-2 with TRBJ2-2; the D gene is possibly TRBD1 (5 bases). Germline assignment: CDR1 SGHTA and CDR2 FQGNSA. The CDR3 is 15 residues long. Trimming cost V 1 base and J 4 bases, with 10 bases left between them. The CDR3 bases are TGTGCCAGCAGCTTAGTCAGGGCTAGCACCGGGGAGCTGTTTTTT. This translates into CASSLVRASTGELFF.

The gene calls are TRBV6-5 and TRBJ2-1; D ambiguous. The V gene lost 0 bases and the J gene lost 7 bases, with 10 bases spanning the gap. Per the germline V gene, CDR1 is MNHEY and CDR2 is SVGAGI. This CDR3 has 14 amino acids. CDR3 in DNA: TGTGCCAGCAGTTACTCGGGCAGTTTAAATGAGCAGTTCTTC. It specifies CASSYSGSLNEQFF.

The rearrangement uses TRBV5-6 and TRBJ1-4; D perhaps matches TRBD1 (6 bases). V was pared by 2 bases and J by 8 bases, with 16 bases between. This CDR3 has 15 residues. Per germline, CDR1 SGHDT and CDR2 YYEEEE. The CDR3 spells CASSFFQGLGEKLFF. The CDR3 coding sequence is TGTGCCAGCAGCTTCTTCCAGGGGTTAGGAGAAAAACTGTTTTTT.